This entry lists 14 T cell receptor beta chains sequenced from one sample in a study of T-cell reconstitution after alpha-beta-depleted transplantation in children. Construction of the TCRbeta library involved unique molecular identifiers. TCRdb called the PCR reads again in MiXCR, with one record for every CDR3 protein. The sample lists 750,000 to 950,000 distinct CDR3 sequences, approximately 15% occurring once. The source material was PBMCs, mostly from graft donor cells, sampled 360 days after TCRalphabeta/CD19-depleted stem cell transplant. The source is a male patient aged 10 to 17 who had a stem cell transplant for acute lymphoblastic leukemia, so the T cells may come from the graft donor.

The chain has TRBV3-1 and TRBJ2-7; D might be TRBD2 (6 bases). CDR3 length: 16 residues. Per germline, CDR1 LGHDT and CDR2 YNNKEL (reference sequence). V lost 0 bases, J lost 2 bases, and 14 bases lay in between. CDR3 residues: CASSQDRGTVTYEQYF. CDR3 in DNA: TGTGCCAGCAGCCAAGATCGGGGGACGGTTACCTACGAGCAGTACTTC.

The chain joins TRBV12-3 or TRBV12-4 to TRBJ1-5; TRBD1 matches 9 bases. J gave up 9 bases and V 4 bases, and 7 bases lay outside the gene matches. This CDR3 region has 14 residues. The CDR3 sequence is CASSSQGAGRPQHF. CDR3 nucleotides: TGTGCCAGCAGTTCACAGGGGGCGGGTCGGCCCCAGCATTTT.

This clonotype was counted only a few times. The CDR3 DNA follows: TGTGCCAGCAGTTACGTAGCAGGACCCACTAGCACAGATACGCAGTATTTT. Amino acids: CASSYVAGPTSTDTQYF. The chain has TRBV12-3 or TRBV12-4 and TRBJ2-3; no reliable D call. Trimming took off 4 bases at V and 0 bases at J, with 17 bases between the two ends. The length of the CDR3 is 17 residues.

This clonotype appeared many times. V and J are TRBV12-3 or TRBV12-4 and TRBJ1-5, with 8 bases lining up with TRBD1. Germline trimming cut 4 bases from V and 3 bases from J; bases unmatched to any gene: 5. CDR3 length: 15 residues. CDR3 sequence: CASSSRTGNNQPQHF. In DNA form, the CDR3 reads TGTGCCAGCAGTTCGAGGACAGGGAACAATCAGCCCCAGCATTTT.

The gene calls are TRBV7-9 and TRBJ2-5, with 14 positions matching TRBD2. The V gene end was trimmed by 5 bases and the J gene end by 5 bases; junction bases not matched to a gene: 10. This CDR3 has 17 amino acids. CDR1 is SEHNR, CDR2 FQNEAQ, per germline (reference sequence). For the CDR3, the DNA is TGTGCCAGCAGCACCGGGACTAGCGGGAGAGTCGGGGAGACCCAGTACTTC. Translation gives CASSTGTSGRVGETQYF.

This clonotype appeared a few times. The chain is built from TRBV4-1 and TRBJ2-5, with a weak D call TRBD1 (5 bases). The CDR3 runs 13 residues. Trimming stripped 5 bases from V and 4 bases from J, with 11 bases between. Germline CDR1 and CDR2: MGHRA and YSYEKL. The CDR3 is CASSSDRRETQYF. CDR3 bases: TGCGCCAGCAGCTCCGACAGAAGAGAGACCCAGTACTTC.

This clonotype occurred a few times. The chain combines TRBV6-5 with TRBJ1-6; D is unresolved. Trimming took 4 bases from V and 2 from J, leaving 9 bases between them. CDR1 and CDR2 (germline): MNHEY, SVGAGI. The CDR3 has 15 amino acids. Here the CDR3 reads CASSFGRAYNSPLHF. CDR3 DNA: TGTGCCAGCAGTTTTGGACGGGCCTATAATTCACCCCTCCACTTT.

This sequence joins TRBV4-1 and TRBJ2-3; D possibly uses TRBD1 or TRBD2 (6 bases each). The CDR3 contains 14 residues. Germline CDR1 is MGHRA and CDR2 is YSYEKL. V lost 0 bases and J lost 8, with 12 bases in between. The DNA of the CDR3 is TGCGCCAGCAGCCAAGACGTGGGGGGCCTTACGCAGTATTTT. Protein sequence: CASSQDVGGLTQYF.

This clonotype has more than one count but fewer than ten. This rearrangement joins TRBV4-1 to TRBJ1-5; D is undetermined. The CDR3 covers 18 residues. V was shortened by 1 base and J by 3 bases, with 19 bases between the two germline ends. From germline, CDR1 is MGHRA and CDR2 YSYEKL. The CDR3 is CASSQGRLGGLFNQPQHF. The DNA of the CDR3 is TGCGCCAGCAGCCAAGGGAGGCTGGGCGGACTTTTCAATCAGCCCCAGCATTTT.

This clonotype was seen at least ten times. The rearrangement uses TRBV7-9 and TRBJ2-1; D not resolved. The CDR3 is made up of 13 amino acids. V lost 6 bases, J lost 4 bases, and 10 bases lay in between. CDR1 SEHNR and CDR2 FQNEAQ come from the germline V gene (reference sequence). CDR3 nucleotides: TGTGCCAGCAGAGGCCAGGTGTACAATGAGCAGTTCTTC. This translates into CASRGQVYNEQFF. The full variable domain, with the rest looked up from reference TRBV7-9 and TRBJ2-1, is DTGVSQNPRHKITKRGQNVTFRCDPISEHNRLYWYRQTLGQGPEFLTYFQNEAQLEKSRLLSDRFSAERPKGSFSTLEIQRTEQGDSAMYLCASRGQVYNEQFFGPGTRLTVL.

This clonotype was found a few times. The chain has TRBV20-1 and TRBJ2-3; 7 nucleotides align to TRBD2. The junction had 7 bases not matched to a gene; V was cut back by 3 bases and J by 1 base. This CDR3 is built from 15 residues. The germline CDR1 and CDR2 sequences are DFQATT and SNEGSKA (reference sequence). The CDR3 sequence: CSARELAEGTDTQYF. In nucleotides, the CDR3 is TGCAGTGCTAGGGAGCTAGCGGAGGGCACAGATACGCAGTATTTT.

The sample holds a few counts of this clonotype. The CDR3 spells CASSLTRLAGGPGDNEQFF. In DNA form, the CDR3 reads TGTGCCAGCAGCTTAACTAGGCTAGCGGGAGGGCCTGGGGACAATGAGCAGTTCTTC. The J gene is TRBJ2-1, the V gene TRBV7-7, with 12 bases aligning to TRBD2. CDR1 and CDR2 from the germline V gene are SSHAT and FNYEAQ (reference sequence). The J segment lost 5 bases and the V segment lost 2 bases, leaving 13 bases of the junction unmatched. CDR3 length equals 19 residues. Variable domain in full (rest from reference TRBV7-7 and TRBJ2-1): GAGVSQSPRYKVTKRGQDVTLRCDPISSHATLYWYQQALGQGPEFLTYFNYEAQPDKSGLPSDRFSAERPEGSISTLTIQRTEQRDSAMYRCASSLTRLAGGPGDNEQFFGPGTRLTVL.

This clonotype was counted only a few times. V is TRBV20-1 and J is TRBJ2-7; no firm D call. Germline assignment: CDR1 DFQATT and CDR2 SNEGSKA (reference sequence). This CDR3 is 14 amino acids long. Trimming left V 0 bases short and J 4 bases short, with 13 bases between. The CDR3 DNA reads TGCAGTGCTAGAGATTTGGCTACCCTATACGAGCAGTACTTC. Protein product: CSARDLATLYEQYF.

The rearrangement joins TRBV7-3 to TRBJ2-2, with D unclear. This CDR3 has 12 amino acids. Looked up from germline, CDR1 is SGHTA and CDR2 is FQGTGA. Between the trimmed V and J ends, which lost 8 bases and 8 bases, there was a span of 12 bases. The DNA for the CDR3 is TGTGCCAGCCGCGCGGCCGCAGGGGAGCTGTTTTTT. It is translated as CASRAAAGELFF.